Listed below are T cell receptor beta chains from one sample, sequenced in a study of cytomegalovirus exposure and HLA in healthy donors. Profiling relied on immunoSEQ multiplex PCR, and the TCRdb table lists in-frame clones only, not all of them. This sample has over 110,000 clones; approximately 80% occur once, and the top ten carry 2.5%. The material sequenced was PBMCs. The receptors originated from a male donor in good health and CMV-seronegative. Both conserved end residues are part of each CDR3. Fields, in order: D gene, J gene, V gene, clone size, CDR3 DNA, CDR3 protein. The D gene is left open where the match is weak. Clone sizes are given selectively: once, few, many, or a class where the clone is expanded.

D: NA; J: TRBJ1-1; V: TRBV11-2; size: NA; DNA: TGTGCCAGCAGCTTAATTAGCCGGATGAACACTGAAGCTTTCTTT; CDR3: CASSLISRMNTEAFF
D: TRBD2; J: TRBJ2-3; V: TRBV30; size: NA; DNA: TGTGCCTGGAGGGCGGGGGGCACAGATACGCAGTATTTT; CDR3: CAWRAGGTDTQYF
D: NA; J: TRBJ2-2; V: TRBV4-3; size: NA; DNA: TGCGCCAGCAGGGAAGACGAGACAGGTACCGGGGAGCTGTTTTTT; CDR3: CASREDETGTGELFF
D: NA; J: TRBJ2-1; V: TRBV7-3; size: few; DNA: TGTGCCAGCAGCAACACTAACGACGGTGTAGGTGAGCAGTTCTTC; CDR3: CASSNTNDGVGEQFF
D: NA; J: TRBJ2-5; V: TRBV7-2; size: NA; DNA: TGTGCCAGCATTCGCGGTGGAGGGCAAGAGACCCAGTACTTC; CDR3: CASIRGGGQETQYF
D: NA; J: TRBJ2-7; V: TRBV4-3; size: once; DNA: TGCGCCAGCAGCCAAGAAGCGCTAGCCACCTACGAGCAGTACTTC; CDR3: CASSQEALATYEQYF
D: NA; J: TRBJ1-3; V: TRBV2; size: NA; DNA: TGTGCCAGCAGTGAGCGGGGACGCCTTCCAGGAAACACCATATATTTT; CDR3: CASSERGRLPGNTIYF
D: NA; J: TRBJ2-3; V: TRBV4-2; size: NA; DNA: TGTGCCAGCAGCCGAACAGATTCGGGGGAGTCATCAGATACGCAGTATTTT; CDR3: CASSRTDSGESSDTQYF
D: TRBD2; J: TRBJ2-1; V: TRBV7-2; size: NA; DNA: TGTGCCAGCAGCTTATGGACTAGCGGGAGAAATGAGCAGTTCTTC; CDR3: CASSLWTSGRNEQFF
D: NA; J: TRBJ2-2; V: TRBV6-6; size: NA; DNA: TGTGCCAGCAGTCTACAGGGAACCGGGGAGCTGTTTTTT; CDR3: CASSLQGTGELFF
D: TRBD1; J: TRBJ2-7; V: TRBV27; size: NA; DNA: TGTGCCAGCAGTTTATACCCAGGGGGCGGTTACGAGCAGTACTTC; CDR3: CASSLYPGGGYEQYF
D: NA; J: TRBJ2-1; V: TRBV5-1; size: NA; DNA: TGCGCCAGCAGGGATCTGGCGGGATACAACAATGAGCAGTTCTTC; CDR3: CASRDLAGYNNEQFF
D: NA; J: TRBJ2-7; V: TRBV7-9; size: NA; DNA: TGTGCCAGCAGCTTAACTTACGAGCAGTACTTC; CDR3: CASSLTYEQYF
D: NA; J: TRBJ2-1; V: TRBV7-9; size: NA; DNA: TGTGCCAGCAGCTTCTCCGCGAGAGATGAGCAGTTCTTC; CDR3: CASSFSARDEQFF
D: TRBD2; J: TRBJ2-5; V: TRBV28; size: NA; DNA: TGTGCCAGCAGTCTACTAGCGGGAGCTCGAGAGACCCAGTACTTC; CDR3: CASSLLAGARETQYF
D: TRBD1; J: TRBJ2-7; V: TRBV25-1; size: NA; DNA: TGTGCCAGCAGCAAAACCGGGACAGGGAGTTACGAGCAGTACTTC; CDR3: CASSKTGTGSYEQYF
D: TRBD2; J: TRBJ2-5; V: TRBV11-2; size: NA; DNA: TGTGCCAGCAGCTTAACAGCGGGAGGCCAAGAGACCCAGTACTTC; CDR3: CASSLTAGGQETQYF
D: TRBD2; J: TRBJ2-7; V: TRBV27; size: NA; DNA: TGTGCCAGCAGCCAAGGACTAGCTCCCTACGAGCAGTACTTC; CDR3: CASSQGLAPYEQYF
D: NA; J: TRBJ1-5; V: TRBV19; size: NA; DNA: TGTGCCAGTAGTATTAGGGTTTCGCAGTTAAGCGGCATCAATCAGCCCCAGCATTTT; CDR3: CASSIRVSQLSGINQPQHF
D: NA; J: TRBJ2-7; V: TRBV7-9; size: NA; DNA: TGTTCCAGCAGCTTAGACGCAGGGCCAAGCTCCTACGAGCAGTACTTC; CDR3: CSSSLDAGPSSYEQYF